This note documents a single T cell receptor (beta chain) sequence. Sequencing used immunoSEQ multiplex PCR; TCRdb keeps in-frame clones, though not all of them. This repertoire shows 150,000 to 200,000 clones, more than 85% found once; its top ten account for around 2.2%. The record originates from a study of control samples from healthy donors and cancer patients. Trimming stripped 5 bases from V and 1 base from J, with 15 bases between. The length of the CDR3 is 16 residues. Germline values: CDR1 SGHTA, CDR2 FQGTGA. The chain recombines TRBV7-3 with TRBJ2-1; a possible D gene is TRBD1 (5 bases). Sequencing input: blood. This sequence originates from a woman in her 40s in good health. The chain's CDR3 is CASSPQGSASYNEQFF. DNA for the CDR3: TGTGCCAGCAGCCCCCAGGGATCCGCGTCCTACAATGAGCAGTTCTTC. Supplemented by reference TRBV7-3 and TRBJ2-1, the full variable domain reads GAGVSQTPSNKVTEKGKYVELRCDPISGHTALYWYRQSLGQGPEFLIYFQGTGAADDSGLPNDRFFAVRPEGSVSTLKIQRTERGDSAVYLCASSPQGSASYNEQFFGPGTRLTVL.